The T cell receptor (beta chain) under discussion was sequenced for a study of preoperative IRX-2 immunotherapy in early breast cancer. This clone showed up just once. Germline V gene sequence: CDR1 MDHEN, CDR2 SYDVKM. This CDR3 is 17 amino acids long. Trimming removed 5 bases from V and 1 base from J, with 18 bases in between. Sequencing used immunoSEQ multiplex PCR; TCRdb keeps in-frame clones, though not all of them. Among fewer than 40,000 clones listed, around nine tenths were seen once. The sample's treatment: preoperative locoregional IRX-2 cytokine immunotherapy. The chain couples TRBV28 to TRBJ1-5; TRBD1 is a possible D gene (6 bases). The sequence derives from a human donor with breast cancer. The sample here was tumor tissue, taken after IRX-2 immunotherapy. This CDR3 reads CASSDRGLRRSNQPQHF. CDR3 in DNA: TGTGCCAGCAGTGACCGGGGGCTAAGAAGGAGCAATCAGCCCCAGCATTTT.